This T cell receptor (beta chain) was captured by sequencing in a study of T cells after posttransplantation cyclophosphamide. Findings and limits, study-wide: Later blood repertoires were often dominated by clones from the donor CD8+ memory compartment. After PTCy, TRB diversity resembled that of CNI/methotrexate controls. Tissue-infiltrating T cells from skin or gut overlapped little with blood T cells.

Peripheral blood was collected from the related graft donor on the marrow donation day. Sequenced by immunoSEQ multiplex PCR; TCRdb stores in-frame clones only, minus some. The sample lists thousands of clones, 65% to 80% occurring once. As to this clone: No antigen is known for it.

Trimming took 5 bases from V and 7 from J; bases not matched to a gene: 9. The CDR3 contains 15 residues. The germline gives CDR1 SGHTA, CDR2 FQGTGA. The sample comprised memory CD4+ T cells sorted from blood. The V and J genes are TRBV7-3 and TRBJ2-7; 12 bases fit TRBD1. The receptor was isolated from a woman aged 45-60 years in good health and a related stem cell transplant donor. DNA for the CDR3: TGTGCCAGCAGCCCCCCGGGACAGGGGGCGGGGGAGCAGTACTTC. It yields the protein CASSPPGQGAGEQYF.